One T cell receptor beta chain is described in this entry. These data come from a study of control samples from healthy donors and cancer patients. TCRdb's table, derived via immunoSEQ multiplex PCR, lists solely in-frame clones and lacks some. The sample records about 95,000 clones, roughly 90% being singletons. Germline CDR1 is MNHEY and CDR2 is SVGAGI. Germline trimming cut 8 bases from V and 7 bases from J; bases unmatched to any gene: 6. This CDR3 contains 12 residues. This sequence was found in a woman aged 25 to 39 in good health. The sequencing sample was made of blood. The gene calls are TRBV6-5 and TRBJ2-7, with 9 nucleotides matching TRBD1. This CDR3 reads CASGDRGIEQYF. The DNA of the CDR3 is TGTGCCAGCGGAGACAGGGGGATTGAGCAGTACTTC.